This TCR beta chain was captured by sequencing in a study of T cells in Graves' hyperthyroidism and ophthalmopathy. Study-wide context: Peripheral blood sampling occurred at initial diagnosis, before any treatment.

Overall study results and limits: Median prediction lead before ophthalmopathy onset was about 6.5 months with the model.

The length of the CDR3 is 16 residues. Germline loops: CDR1 SNHLY, CDR2 FYNNEI. V was shortened by 4 bases and J by 1 base, with 15 bases between the two germline ends. Amplification yielded TCR beta CDR3 regions, with RNA transcripts as the source. Researchers ran a first-round RT-PCR on the TCR CDR3 using the HTBI primer set. In TCRdb, the multiplex PCR reads were re-called with MiXCR into one record per CDR3 protein. The sample carries over 250,000 distinct CDR3 sequences, approximately 23% recorded once. Concerning this clonotype itself: Its matching antigen is unknown. A much larger clone lies one base from this, so it may be a read error.

The sequence was obtained from a man between 25 and 39 years old with Graves' ophthalmopathy. Sequenced input: blood. The rearrangement joins TRBV2 to TRBJ2-3, with D perhaps matching TRBD2 (6 bases). CDR3 sequence (DNA): TGTGCCAGCAGTGGAGCGCCCGGGAGAGGCACAGATACGCAGTATTTT. Amino acid sequence: CASSGAPGRGTDTQYF.